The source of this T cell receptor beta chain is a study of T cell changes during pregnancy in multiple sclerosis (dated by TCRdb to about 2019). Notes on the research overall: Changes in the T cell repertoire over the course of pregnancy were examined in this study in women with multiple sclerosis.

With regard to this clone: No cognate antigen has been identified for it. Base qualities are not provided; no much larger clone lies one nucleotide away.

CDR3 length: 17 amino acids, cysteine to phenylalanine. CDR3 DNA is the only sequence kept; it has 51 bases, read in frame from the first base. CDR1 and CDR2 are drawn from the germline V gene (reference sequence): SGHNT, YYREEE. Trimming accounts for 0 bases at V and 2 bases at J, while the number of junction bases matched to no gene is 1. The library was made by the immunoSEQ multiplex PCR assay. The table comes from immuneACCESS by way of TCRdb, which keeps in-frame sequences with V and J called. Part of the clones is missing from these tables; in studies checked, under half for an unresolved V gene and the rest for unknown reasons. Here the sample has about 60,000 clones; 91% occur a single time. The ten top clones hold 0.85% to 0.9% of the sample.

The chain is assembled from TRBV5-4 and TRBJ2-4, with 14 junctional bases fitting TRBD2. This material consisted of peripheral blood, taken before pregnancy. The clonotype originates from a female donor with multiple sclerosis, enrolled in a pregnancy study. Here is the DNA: TGTGCCAGCAGCTTGGGACTAGCGGGGGGGACCAAAAACATTCAGTACTTC. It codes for CASSLGLAGGTKNIQYF.